Here is one T cell receptor (beta chain) with its context. The CDR3 has 16 residues. Germline assignment: CDR1 ENHRY and CDR2 SYGVKD. The germline V and J ends were trimmed by 2 bases and 7 bases, with 18 bases remaining between them. Specified time point: patch test 3, about 24 weeks after DPC sensitization. The sample's treatment: therapeutic diphenylcyclopropenone sensitization with weekly scalp DPC. Total RNA extraction was carried out from unfractionated whole blood. The data belong to a study of human T cells and chemical hapten exposure. MiXCR, applied by TCRdb to the RACE reads, yields one record per CDR3 protein. The sample holds some 38,000 distinct CDR3 sequences, over 7.5% seen once.

This sample comprised whole blood, obtained in connection with sensitization to the hapten diphenylcyclopropenone (DPC). The chain is built from TRBV10-3 and TRBJ2-1; possibly TRBD1 for D (7 bases). The TCR was taken from a man in his fifties or sixties with alopecia areata. Some clones in this sample may be carry-over from other donors' samples. CDR3 DNA: TGTGCCATCAGTGAGGGAATAGCGGACAGGAGGAATGAGCAGTTCTTC. Translation: CAISEGIADRRNEQFF.